Listed below are T cell receptor beta chains from one sample, sequenced in a study of T cell responses to AZD1222 COVID-19 vaccine. Libraries were prepared by immunoSEQ multiplex PCR; TCRdb keeps only in-frame clonotypes and omits some of them. Altogether tens of thousands of clones are present, about 80% being singletons, with the ten largest covering approximately 5%. Specimen: peripheral blood, collected 28 days after the second AZD1222 dose. Receptor source: an adult who received the AZD1222 COVID-19 vaccine. The CDR3 runs from the conserved cysteine through the conserved F or W. The order of the fields is J gene, V gene, D gene, clone size, CDR3 protein, CDR3 DNA. The D gene is left open where the match is weak. Clone size is stated in some rows and not others, as once, few, many or a class when expanded.

J: TRBJ1-1; V: TRBV5-1; D: .; size: .; CDR3: CASSLGDLGEAFF; DNA: TGCGCCAGCAGCTTGGGGGACTTGGGCGAAGCTTTCTTT
J: TRBJ2-1; V: TRBV29-1; D: .; size: .; CDR3: CSVYDYNEQFF; DNA: TGCAGCGTCTATGACTACAATGAGCAGTTCTTC
J: TRBJ1-2; V: TRBV6-5; D: TRBD1; size: .; CDR3: CASRTGQGNYGYTF; DNA: TGTGCCAGCAGAACGGGACAGGGAAACTATGGCTACACCTTC
J: TRBJ2-7; V: TRBV28; D: .; size: .; CDR3: CASSLTGALSYEQYF; DNA: TGTGCCAGCAGTTTAACGGGAGCCCTCTCCTACGAGCAGTACTTC
J: TRBJ1-3; V: TRBV12-3/TRBV12-4; D: .; size: .; CDR3: CASKMGGNTIYF; DNA: TGTGCCAGCAAAATGGGCGGAAACACCATATATTTT
J: TRBJ2-2; V: TRBV18; D: TRBD2; size: .; CDR3: CASSPPGLAGAPGELFF; DNA: TGTGCCAGCTCACCACCTGGTCTAGCGGGGGCGCCAGGGGAGCTGTTTTTT
J: TRBJ1-4; V: TRBV9; D: TRBD1; size: few; CDR3: CASSADTGAREKLFF; DNA: TGTGCCAGCAGCGCCGACACAGGGGCCAGGGAAAAACTGTTTTTT
J: TRBJ2-2; V: TRBV10-2; D: .; size: .; CDR3: CASSVVRDTGELFF; DNA: TGCGCCAGCAGTGTGGTTCGGGACACCGGGGAGCTGTTTTTT
J: TRBJ1-2; V: TRBV3-1/TRBV3-2; D: .; size: .; CDR3: CASSQPARKDRRSYYGYTF; DNA: TGTGCCAGCAGCCAGCCCGCCAGGAAGGACCGACGTTCGTACTATGGCTACACCTTC
J: TRBJ1-4; V: TRBV19; D: TRBD1; size: .; CDR3: CASRTGTGAPNEKLFF; DNA: TGTGCCAGTAGAACCGGGACAGGGGCCCCTAATGAAAAACTGTTTTTT
J: TRBJ2-5; V: TRBV5-1; D: .; size: .; CDR3: CASSLGRIQETQYF; DNA: TGCGCCAGCAGCTTGGGTAGGATCCAAGAGACCCAGTACTTC
J: TRBJ2-7; V: TRBV5-5; D: TRBD1; size: .; CDR3: CASSSGTGGHSYEQYF; DNA: TGTGCCAGCAGCAGCGGGACAGGGGGACACTCCTACGAGCAGTACTTC
J: TRBJ1-1; V: TRBV7-8; D: .; size: .; CDR3: CASSLWGTGNTEAFF; DNA: TGTGCCAGCAGCTTATGGGGCACTGGGAACACTGAAGCTTTCTTT
J: TRBJ1-6; V: TRBV5-4; D: .; size: .; CDR3: CASSSRQGINSPLHF; DNA: TGTGCCAGCAGCTCGCGGCAGGGCATCAATTCACCCCTCCACTTT
J: TRBJ1-1; V: TRBV7-3; D: TRBD1; size: medium-sized; CDR3: CASSLDRDTEAFF; DNA: TGTGCCAGCAGCTTAGACAGGGACACTGAAGCTTTCTTT
J: TRBJ1-2; V: TRBV19; D: TRBD1; size: .; CDR3: CASSIWGQCGYTF; DNA: TGTGCCAGTAGTATTTGGGGACAGTGCGGCTACACCTTC
J: TRBJ1-6; V: TRBV29-1; D: TRBD1; size: .; CDR3: CSVVPGQKPNSYNSPLHF; DNA: TGCAGCGTCGTACCGGGACAGAAACCCAACTCCTATAATTCACCCCTCCACTTT
J: TRBJ1-5; V: TRBV19; D: TRBD1; size: .; CDR3: CASSKQGDQPQHF; DNA: TGTGCCAGTAGTAAACAGGGGGACCAGCCCCAGCATTTT
J: TRBJ2-2; V: TRBV5-1; D: .; size: .; CDR3: CASSLSQPTGELFF; DNA: TGCGCCAGCAGCTTGTCACAACCCACCGGGGAGCTGTTTTTT
J: TRBJ2-5; V: TRBV30; D: .; size: .; CDR3: CAWSVIGQETQYF; DNA: TGTGCCTGGAGTGTTATTGGACAAGAGACCCAGTACTTC
J: TRBJ1-5; V: TRBV12-3/TRBV12-4; D: .; size: .; CDR3: CASSLRGIKPQHF; DNA: TGTGCCAGCAGTTTGAGGGGTATCAAGCCCCAGCATTTT
J: TRBJ2-5; V: TRBV21-1; D: .; size: .; CDR3: CASSTDGQGAVQETQYF; DNA: TGTGCCAGCAGCACAGACGGACAGGGGGCCGTCCAAGAGACCCAGTACTTC
J: TRBJ1-1; V: TRBV6-1; D: .; size: .; CDR3: CASRRTDTEAFF; DNA: TGTGCCAGCAGACGGACGGACACTGAAGCTTTCTTT
J: TRBJ2-2; V: TRBV10-3; D: TRBD2; size: .; CDR3: CASGRTTNTGELFF; DNA: TGTGCCAGCGGGAGGACAACGAACACCGGGGAGCTGTTTTTT